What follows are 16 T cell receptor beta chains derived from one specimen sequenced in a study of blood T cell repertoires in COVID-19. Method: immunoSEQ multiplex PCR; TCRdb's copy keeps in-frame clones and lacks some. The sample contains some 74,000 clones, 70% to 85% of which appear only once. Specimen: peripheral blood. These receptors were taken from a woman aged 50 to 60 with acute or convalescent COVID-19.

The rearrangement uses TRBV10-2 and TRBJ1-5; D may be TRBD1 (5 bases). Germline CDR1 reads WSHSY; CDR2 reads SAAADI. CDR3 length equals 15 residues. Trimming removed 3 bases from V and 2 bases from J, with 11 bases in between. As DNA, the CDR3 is TGCGCCAGCAGTGATGGGGGGAAGGGCAATCAGCCCCAGCATTTT. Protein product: CASSDGGKGNQPQHF.

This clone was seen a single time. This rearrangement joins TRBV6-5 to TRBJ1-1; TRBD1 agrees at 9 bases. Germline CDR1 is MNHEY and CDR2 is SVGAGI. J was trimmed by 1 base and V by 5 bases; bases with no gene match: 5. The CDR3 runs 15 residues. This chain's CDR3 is CASSRLQGANTEAFF. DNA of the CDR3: TGTGCCAGCAGTCGACTACAGGGGGCGAACACTGAAGCTTTCTTT.

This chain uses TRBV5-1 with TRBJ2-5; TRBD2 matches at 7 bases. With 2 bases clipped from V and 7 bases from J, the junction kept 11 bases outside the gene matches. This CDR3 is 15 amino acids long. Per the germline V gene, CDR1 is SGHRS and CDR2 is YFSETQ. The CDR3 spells CASSFTAGDPGTQYF. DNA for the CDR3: TGCGCCAGCAGCTTTACGGCGGGGGACCCTGGGACCCAGTACTTC.

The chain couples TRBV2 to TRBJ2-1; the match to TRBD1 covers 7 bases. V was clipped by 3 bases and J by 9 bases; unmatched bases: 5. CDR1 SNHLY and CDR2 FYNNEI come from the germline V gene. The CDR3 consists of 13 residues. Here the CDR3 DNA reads TGTGCCAGCAGTGAGGGTCCAGGGGGTGAGCAGTTCTTC. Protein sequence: CASSEGPGGEQFF.

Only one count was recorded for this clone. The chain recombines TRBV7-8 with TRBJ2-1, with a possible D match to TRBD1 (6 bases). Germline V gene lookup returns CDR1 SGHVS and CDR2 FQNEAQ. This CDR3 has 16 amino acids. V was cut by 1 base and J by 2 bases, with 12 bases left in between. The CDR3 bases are TGTGCCAGCAGCTTAGTCGCCAGGGGTCCCTACAATGAGCAGTTCTTC. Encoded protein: CASSLVARGPYNEQFF.

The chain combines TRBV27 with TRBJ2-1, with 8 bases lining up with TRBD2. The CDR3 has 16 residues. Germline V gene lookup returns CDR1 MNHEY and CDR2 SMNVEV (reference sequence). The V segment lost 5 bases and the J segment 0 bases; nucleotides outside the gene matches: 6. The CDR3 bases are TGTGCCAGCAGTACCGGGGGGGTTAGCTCCTACAATGAGCAGTTCTTC. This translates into CASSTGGVSSYNEQFF.

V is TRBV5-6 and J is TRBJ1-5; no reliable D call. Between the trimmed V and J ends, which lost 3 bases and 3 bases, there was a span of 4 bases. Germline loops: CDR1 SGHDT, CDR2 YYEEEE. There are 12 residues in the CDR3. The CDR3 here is CASSSNNQPQHF. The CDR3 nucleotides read TGTGCCAGCAGCTCCAACAATCAGCCCCAGCATTTT.

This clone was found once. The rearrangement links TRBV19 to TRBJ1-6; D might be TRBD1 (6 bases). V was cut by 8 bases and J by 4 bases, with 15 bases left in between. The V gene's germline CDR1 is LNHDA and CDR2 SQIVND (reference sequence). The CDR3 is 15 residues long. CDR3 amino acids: CASSEGQNYNSPLHF. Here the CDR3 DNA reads TGTGCCAGTTCCGAGGGACAAAATTATAATTCACCCCTCCACTTT.

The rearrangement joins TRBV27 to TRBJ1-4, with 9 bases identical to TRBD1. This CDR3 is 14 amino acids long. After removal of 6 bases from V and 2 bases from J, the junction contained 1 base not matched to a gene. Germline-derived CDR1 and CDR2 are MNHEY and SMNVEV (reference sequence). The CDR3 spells CASRTGGTNEKLFF. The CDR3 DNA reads TGTGCCAGCAGGACAGGGGGTACTAATGAAAAACTGTTTTTT.

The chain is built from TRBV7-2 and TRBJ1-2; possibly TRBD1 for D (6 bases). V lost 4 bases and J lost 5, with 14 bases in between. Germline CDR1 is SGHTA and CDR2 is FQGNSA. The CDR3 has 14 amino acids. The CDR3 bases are TGTGCCAGCAGCTCCGAGGGGGTCGGATATGGCTACACCTTC. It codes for CASSSEGVGYGYTF.

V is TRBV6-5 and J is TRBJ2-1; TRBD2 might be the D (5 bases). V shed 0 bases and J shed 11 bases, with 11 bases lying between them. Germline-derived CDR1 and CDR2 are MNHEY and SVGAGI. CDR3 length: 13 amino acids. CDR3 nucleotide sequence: TGTGCCAGCAGTTACTCACTCGGGATCCAGCAGTTCTTC. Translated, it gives CASSYSLGIQQFF.

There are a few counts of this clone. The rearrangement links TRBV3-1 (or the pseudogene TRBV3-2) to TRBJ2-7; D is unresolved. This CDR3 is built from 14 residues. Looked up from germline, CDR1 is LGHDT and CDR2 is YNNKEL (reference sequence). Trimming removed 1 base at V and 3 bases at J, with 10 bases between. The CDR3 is CASSQGRYYYEQYF. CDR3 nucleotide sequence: TGTGCCAGCAGCCAAGGGCGCTACTACTACGAGCAGTACTTC.

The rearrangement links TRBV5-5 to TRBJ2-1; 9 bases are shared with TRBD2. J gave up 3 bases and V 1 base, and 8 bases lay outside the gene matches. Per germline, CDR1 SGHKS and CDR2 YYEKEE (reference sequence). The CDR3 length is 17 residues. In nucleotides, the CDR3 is TGTGCCAGCAGCTTGAGGTTTCTTAGCGGGGGCTACAATGAGCAGTTCTTC. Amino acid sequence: CASSLRFLSGGYNEQFF.

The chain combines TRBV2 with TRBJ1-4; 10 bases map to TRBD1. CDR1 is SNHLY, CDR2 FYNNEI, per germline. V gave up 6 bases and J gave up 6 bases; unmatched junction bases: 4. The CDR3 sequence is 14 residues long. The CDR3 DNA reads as TGTGCCAGCAGACCCGGGACAGGGGATGAAAAACTGTTTTTT. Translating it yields CASRPGTGDEKLFF. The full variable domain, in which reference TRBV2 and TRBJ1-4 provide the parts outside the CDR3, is EPEVTQTPSHQVTQMGQEVILRCVPISNHLYFYWYRQILGQKVEFLVSFYNNEISEKSEIFDDQFSVERPDGSNFTLKIRSTKLEDSAMYFCASRPGTGDEKLFFGSGTQLSVL.

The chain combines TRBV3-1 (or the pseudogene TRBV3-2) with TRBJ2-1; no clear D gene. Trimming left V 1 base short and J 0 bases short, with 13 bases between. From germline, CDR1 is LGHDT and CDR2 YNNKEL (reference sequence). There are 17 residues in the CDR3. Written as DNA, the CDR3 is TGTGCCAGCAGCCAAGGCGATAGCCCCTACTCCTACAATGAGCAGTTCTTC. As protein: CASSQGDSPYSYNEQFF.

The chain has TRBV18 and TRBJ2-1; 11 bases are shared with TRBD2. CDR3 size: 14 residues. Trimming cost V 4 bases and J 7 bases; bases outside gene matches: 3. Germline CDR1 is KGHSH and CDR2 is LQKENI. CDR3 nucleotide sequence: TGTGCCAGCTCACTCGGGACTAGCGGAAATGAGCAGTTCTTC. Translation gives CASSLGTSGNEQFF.